One and the same sample provided the 31 T cell receptor beta chains below, sequenced in a study of prognosis after radiotherapy for stage I lung cancer. With two-round multiplex PCR, TCR beta CDR3 sequences were amplified from genomic DNA. The first round of PCR was done with primers that matched each TRBV and TRBJ gene. TCRdb recomputed calls from the multiplex PCR reads with MiXCR, one row per CDR3 protein. This sample carries about 18,000 distinct CDR3 sequences, approximately 15% of them seen once, and the ten largest clones take around 40%. The sequencing used PBMCs, collected before or after stereotactic body radiation therapy (not recorded which). These receptors were obtained from a donor of 50 years or more with non-small cell lung cancer.

This clonotype was found many times. The chain combines TRBV6-1 with TRBJ1-5, with a possible D match to TRBD1 (5 bases). The V and J ends lost 6 bases and 7 bases respectively, with 13 bases between them. In germline, CDR1 is MNHNS, CDR2 SASEGT. This CDR3 contains 13 residues. The CDR3 spells CASRHDSRQPQHF. CDR3 DNA: TGTGCCAGCAGACACGACAGTCGGCAGCCCCAGCATTTT.

This clonotype was observed at least ten times. The chain couples TRBV27 to TRBJ1-4; 9 bases are a match to TRBD1. The CDR3 totals 14 residues. The V gene's germline CDR1 is MNHEY and CDR2 SMNVEV (reference sequence). The V segment lost 2 bases and the J segment 7 bases; nucleotides outside the gene matches: 2. The CDR3 reads CASSLNRGPEKLFF. In DNA form, the CDR3 reads TGTGCCAGCAGTTTAAACAGGGGGCCTGAAAAACTGTTTTTT. The complete variable domain, with remaining parts taken from reference TRBV27 and TRBJ1-4, reads EAQVTQNPRYLITVTGKKLTVTCSQNMNHEYMSWYRQDPGLGLRQIYYSMNVEVTDKGDVPEGYKVSRKEKRNFPLILESPSPNQTSLYFCASSLNRGPEKLFFGSGTQLSVL.

This clonotype was recorded at least ten times. V and J are TRBV18 and TRBJ2-5, with 8 bases aligning to TRBD1. The CDR3 has 15 amino acids. V gave up 2 bases and J gave up 4 bases; unmatched junction bases: 6. Per the germline V gene, CDR1 is KGHSH and CDR2 is LQKENI. As DNA, the CDR3 is TGTGCCAGCTCACCAGACAGGGGATGGGGAGAGACCCAGTACTTC. Amino acid sequence: CASSPDRGWGETQYF. Looking up the rest from reference TRBV18 and TRBJ2-5 gives the full variable domain: NAGVMQNPRHLVRRRGQEARLRCSPMKGHSHVYWYRQLPEEGLKFMVYLQKENIIDESGMPKERFSAEFPKEGPSILRIQQVVRGDSAAYFCASSPDRGWGETQYFGPGTRLLVL.

There are many counts of this clonotype. The chain uses TRBV4-2 and TRBJ2-7, with 11 bases matching TRBD2. The ends lost 4 bases at V and 0 bases at J; junction bases unmatched: 2. Germline values: CDR1 LGHNA, CDR2 YNFKEQ. This CDR3 comprises 15 residues. For the CDR3, the DNA is TGTGCCAGCAGCCCAACTAGCGGGAGCTCCTACGAGCAGTACTTC. This gives the protein CASSPTSGSSYEQYF.

This clonotype was recorded many times. This chain uses TRBV6-1 with TRBJ1-5; possibly TRBD1 for D (6 bases). The CDR3 length is 17 residues. Germline CDR1 reads MNHNS; CDR2 reads SASEGT. The V gene lost 4 bases and the J gene lost 3 bases, with 19 bases spanning the gap. The CDR3 protein is CASSAEGGLPPNQPQHF. The CDR3 coding sequence is TGTGCCAGCAGTGCCGAAGGGGGTCTTCCCCCCAATCAGCCCCAGCATTTT.

This clonotype has at least ten counts. CDR3 DNA sequence: TGTGCCAGCTCAGATCAAGAGACCCAGTACTTC. Its protein product is CASSDQETQYF. The chain couples TRBV18 to TRBJ2-5; D not certain. Trimming removed 5 bases at V and 2 bases at J, with 3 bases between. Looked up from germline, CDR1 is KGHSH and CDR2 is LQKENI. This CDR3 is 11 amino acids long. The full variable domain, its missing parts supplied by reference TRBV18 and TRBJ2-5, is NAGVMQNPRHLVRRRGQEARLRCSPMKGHSHVYWYRQLPEEGLKFMVYLQKENIIDESGMPKERFSAEFPKEGPSILRIQQVVRGDSAAYFCASSDQETQYFGPGTRLLVL.

The sample holds many counts of this clonotype. The chain employs TRBV5-4 and TRBJ2-5; a possible D gene is TRBD2 (5 bases). The germline V gene encodes CDR1 SGHNT and CDR2 YYREEE (reference sequence). V lost 1 base and J lost 2, with 6 bases in between. This CDR3 is built from 13 residues. Written as DNA, the CDR3 is TGTGCCAGCAGCTTGCCGGGGCAAGAGACCCAGTACTTC. Translated, it gives CASSLPGQETQYF.

This clonotype is deemed medium-sized. The gene calls are TRBV11-2 and TRBJ2-7; D perhaps matches TRBD1 (6 bases). Trimming pared 5 bases from V and 0 bases from J, leaving 20 bases between. CDR3 length: 17 amino acids. CDR1 and CDR2 (germline): SGHAT, FQNNGV. The CDR3 region is CASSTGSTGKNSYEQYF. CDR3 nucleotides: TGTGCCAGCAGCACGGGGAGTACAGGGAAAAACTCCTACGAGCAGTACTTC. The entire variable domain, with the rest obtained from reference TRBV11-2 and TRBJ2-7, is as follows: EAGVAQSPRYKIIEKRQSVAFWCNPISGHATLYWYQQILGQGPKLLIQFQNNGVVDDSQLPKDRFSAERLKGVDSTLKIQPAKLEDSAVYLCASSTGSTGKNSYEQYFGPGTRLTVT.

This chain links TRBV6-2 or TRBV6-3 with TRBJ1-2, with D possibly being TRBD1 (5 bases). Germline V CDR1 and CDR2: MNHEY, SVGEGT. Between the trimmed V and J ends, which lost 6 bases and 8 bases, there was a span of 16 bases. The CDR3 extends over 13 amino acids. The CDR3 DNA reads TGTGCCAGCAGATACAGGTCTTTGATCGGCTACACCTTC. As protein: CASRYRSLIGYTF.

This clonotype was recorded many times. The chain combines TRBV18 with TRBJ1-2; no clear D gene. The CDR3 loop spans 14 amino acids. Per germline, CDR1 KGHSH and CDR2 LQKENI. Trimming took 6 bases from V and 6 from J, leaving 17 bases between them. CDR3: CASSAAGLSDGYTF. The CDR3 coding sequence is TGTGCCAGCTCTGCCGCGGGATTGTCGGATGGCTACACCTTC.

Many counts were recorded for this clonotype. The chain links TRBV14 to TRBJ1-2; D is unresolved. V dropped 4 bases and J dropped 5 bases, with 8 bases sitting between them. The germline CDR1 and CDR2 sequences are SGHDN and FVKESK. The CDR3 contains 12 residues. CDR3 residues: CASSRSTYGYTF. The DNA of the CDR3 is TGTGCCAGCAGCCGGTCGACATATGGCTACACCTTC.

This clonotype was seen more than once but under ten times. This rearrangement joins TRBV9 to TRBJ2-3; D is perhaps TRBD1 or TRBD2 (5 bases each). CDR1 and CDR2 (germline): SGDLS, YYNGEE. CDR3 length: 15 amino acids. Trimming left V 4 bases short and J 2 bases short, with 14 bases between. Here the CDR3 reads CASSPTGTNTDTQYF. CDR3 in DNA: TGTGCCAGCAGCCCCACCGGGACCAACACAGATACGCAGTATTTT.

The sample holds many counts of this clonotype. The chain couples TRBV9 to TRBJ2-3; D perhaps matches TRBD1 (6 bases). The CDR3 sequence is 15 residues long. V lost 0 bases, J lost 5 bases, and 13 bases lay in between. Germline V CDR1 and CDR2: SGDLS, YYNGEE. CDR3 in amino acids: CASSVEGHRGDTQYF. The CDR3 nucleotides read TGTGCCAGCAGCGTAGAGGGACATCGGGGAGATACGCAGTATTTT.

This chain uses TRBV12-3 or TRBV12-4 with TRBJ2-7, with 11 bases lining up with TRBD1. This CDR3 has 15 amino acids. The ends lost 10 bases at V and 4 bases at J; junction bases unmatched: 12. The DNA for the CDR3 is TGTGCCATTAACGACCGGGACAGGGGGTCGTACGAGCAGTACTTC. The encoded protein is CAINDRDRGSYEQYF.

This clonotype was counted at least ten times. This chain joins TRBV7-9 and TRBJ1-2, with D unclear. This CDR3 is 14 amino acids long. V was clipped by 5 bases and J by 1 base, with 11 bases between them. In germline, CDR1 is SEHNR, CDR2 FQNEAQ (reference sequence). The DNA of the CDR3 is TGTGCCAGCAGCGAGAGGGCAGTTAACTATGGCTACACCTTC. Protein product: CASSERAVNYGYTF.

This clonotype was observed at least ten times. The chain links TRBV29-1 to TRBJ2-3, with D possibly matching TRBD1 (6 bases). This CDR3 contains 14 residues. V was shortened by 3 bases and J by 2 bases, with 12 bases between the two germline ends. Per germline, CDR1 SQVTM and CDR2 ANQGSEA. The CDR3 here is CSVDLQGYTDTQYF. The DNA of the CDR3 is TGCAGCGTTGATTTACAGGGTTACACAGATACGCAGTATTTT.

This clonotype showed up many times. The V gene is TRBV7-3, the J gene TRBJ2-5; D remains unclear. The CDR3 is 13 residues long. Trimming removed 1 base at V and 5 bases at J, with 8 bases between. Germline loops: CDR1 SGHTA, CDR2 FQGTGA. The CDR3 here is CASSLSPGETQYF. CDR3 nucleotide sequence: TGTGCCAGCAGCTTAAGCCCGGGTGAGACCCAGTACTTC.

This clonotype was seen many times. CDR3 loop: CASSVQGGGANVLTF. As DNA, the CDR3 is TGTGCCAGCAGCGTACAGGGAGGTGGGGCCAACGTCCTGACTTTC. V usage is TRBV7-9 and J usage is TRBJ2-6; D may match TRBD1 or TRBD2 (6 bases each). V lost 5 bases, J lost 3 bases, and 11 bases lay in between. CDR1 and CDR2 from the germline V gene are SEHNR and FQNEAQ (reference sequence). This CDR3 comprises 15 residues.

At least ten counts were recorded for this clonotype. This rearrangement joins TRBV6-2 or TRBV6-3 to TRBJ2-5, with 16 bases matching TRBD2. V trimming: 5 bases; J trimming: 5 bases; junction bases outside the gene matches: 5. The CDR3 is 16 residues long. Germline assignment: CDR1 MNHEY and CDR2 SVGEGT. The CDR3 DNA follows: TGTGCCAGCAGTCCGGGACTAGCGGGAGGGGGGGAGACCCAGTACTTC. Amino acid sequence: CASSPGLAGGGETQYF.

As to this clonotype: Just one base apart from a much larger clone, this may be a read error. The chain employs TRBV7-9 and TRBJ1-3; no firm D call. There are 14 residues in the CDR3. Germline V gene data show CDR1 as SEHNR and CDR2 as FQNEAQ (reference sequence). The CDR3 sequence is CASTSGPPGNTIHF. The CDR3 DNA is TGTGCCAGCACCTCAGGCCCTCCTGGAAACACCATACATTTT. Filled out from reference TRBV7-9 and TRBJ1-3, the complete variable domain reads DTGVSQNPRHKITKRGQNVTFRCDPISEHNRLYWYRQTLGQGPEFLTYFQNEAQLEKSRLLSDRFSAERPKGSFSTLEIQRTEQGDSAMYLCASTSGPPGNTIHFGEGSWLTVV.

This clonotype was observed many times. This chain links TRBV19 with TRBJ2-5; 15 nucleotides match TRBD2. Germline trimming cut 9 bases from V and 4 bases from J; bases unmatched to any gene: 3. This CDR3 is 14 amino acids long. Germline lookup yields CDR1 LNHDA and CDR2 SQIVND (reference sequence). The CDR3: CASGLAGGLETQYF. CDR3 in DNA: TGTGCCAGCGGACTAGCGGGAGGGTTAGAGACCCAGTACTTC.

This clonotype was detected many times. J is TRBJ1-1 and V is TRBV6-2 or TRBV6-3; 8 bases match TRBD1. The junction had 4 bases not matched to a gene; V was cut back by 2 bases and J by 5 bases. The V gene's germline CDR1 is MNHEY and CDR2 SVGEGT. The CDR3 is 14 amino acids. CDR3 nucleotides: TGTGCCAGCAGTTACGGACAGGGAGGAACTGAAGCTTTCTTT. Translation: CASSYGQGGTEAFF.

This clonotype was seen repeatedly, ten times or more. This sequence joins TRBV28 and TRBJ1-2; D may be TRBD1 (5 bases). V was pared by 8 bases and J by 7 bases, with 20 bases between. This CDR3 is built from 14 residues. CDR1 MDHEN and CDR2 SYDVKM come from the germline V gene. The CDR3 DNA follows: TGTGCCAGCCGCGACAGTACATTCCGTGGTGGCTACACCTTC. Protein sequence: CASRDSTFRGGYTF.

This clonotype counts as medium-sized. V and J are TRBV4-1 and TRBJ2-1; 9 bases match TRBD2. Germline V gene sequence: CDR1 MGHRA, CDR2 YSYEKL. V lost 1 base and J lost 7; bases outside the gene matches: 17. This CDR3 has 19 residues. CDR3 loop: CASSQVPLLRGRAMNEQFF. DNA for the CDR3: TGCGCCAGCAGCCAAGTACCCCTCTTGCGCGGGAGGGCCATGAATGAGCAGTTCTTC.

This clonotype was counted many times. CDR3 sequence: CASSQGQNTEAFF. Here the CDR3 DNA reads TGTGCCAGTTCTCAGGGTCAGAACACTGAAGCTTTCTTT. The genes are TRBV9 and TRBJ1-1, with D perhaps TRBD1 (5 bases). Germline V gene data show CDR1 as SGDLS and CDR2 as YYNGEE. The CDR3 loop spans 13 amino acids. V dropped 8 bases and J dropped 1 base, with 12 bases sitting between them.

This clonotype was found many times. This chain links TRBV5-4 with TRBJ2-3, with D hard to call. Between the trimmed V and J ends, which lost 4 bases and 4 bases, there was a span of 10 bases. CDR1 is SGHNT, CDR2 YYREEE, per germline (reference sequence). CDR3 length equals 13 residues. CDR3: CASSDPLADTQYF. In DNA, the CDR3 is TGTGCCAGCAGCGACCCCCTGGCAGATACGCAGTATTTT.

On this clonotype itself: A far more abundant clone sits one base away, making this likely a read error. This CDR3 reads CASSYKDRRSYKQYF. The CDR3, as DNA: TGTGCCAGCAGTTACAAGGACAGGAGGAGTTACAAGCAGTACTTC. This chain uses TRBV6-9 with TRBJ2-7; 7 nucleotides match TRBD1. The V segment lost 3 bases and the J segment 8 bases; nucleotides outside the gene matches: 13. Per germline, CDR1 MNHGY and CDR2 SVAAGI. The CDR3 is made up of 15 amino acids.

This clonotype has ten or more counts. The gene calls are TRBV24-1 and TRBJ2-5, with TRBD2 matching 14 bases. This CDR3 has 18 amino acids. Germline V gives CDR1 KGHDR, CDR2 SFDVKD. The V segment lost 4 bases and the J segment 5 bases; nucleotides outside the gene matches: 11. CDR3 protein: CATSDSGLAGEVEETQYF. DNA of the CDR3: TGTGCCACCAGTGACTCGGGACTAGCGGGAGAAGTGGAGGAGACCCAGTACTTC.

In this sample, this clonotype turned up many times. V gene TRBV3-1 combines with J gene TRBJ1-1; D uncertain. With 4 bases removed from V and 4 bases from J, the gap between germline ends came to 16 bases. CDR1 and CDR2 from the germline V gene are LGHDT and YNNKEL (reference sequence). This CDR3 is 15 amino acids long. The CDR3 spells CASSPLNNGFTEAFF. CDR3 sequence (DNA): TGTGCCAGCAGCCCGTTAAATAATGGGTTCACTGAAGCTTTCTTT. The full variable domain, in which reference TRBV3-1 and TRBJ1-1 provide the parts outside the CDR3, is DTAVSQTPKYLVTQMGNDKSIKCEQNLGHDTMYWYKQDSKKFLKIMFSYNNKELIINETVPNRFSPKSPDKAHLNLHINSLELGDSAVYFCASSPLNNGFTEAFFGQGTRLTVV.

The table lists this clonotype with many counts. The rearrangement uses TRBV12-3 or TRBV12-4 and TRBJ1-6; D ambiguous. Trimming stripped 6 bases from V and 5 bases from J, with 14 bases between. This CDR3 comprises 15 residues. The CDR3 DNA follows: TGTGCCAGCAGGGTCAGAGGCGGGCATAATTCACCCCTCCACTTT. It codes for CASRVRGGHNSPLHF.

This clonotype was counted a few times. Only one base separates this from a far larger clonotype, so it likely reflects a read error. The chain combines TRBV6-4 with TRBJ2-1, with 8 positions matching TRBD2. Germline V gene data show CDR1 as MRHNA and CDR2 as SNTAGT. V shed 5 bases and J 7 bases; nucleotides not matched to a gene: 10. The CDR3 runs 15 residues. CDR3 bases: TGTGCCAGCAGTCCGCCGGCGGGGGGCTCAAATGAGCAGTTCTTC. It encodes CASSPPAGGSNEQFF.